Relative to its sample, the clone carrying this TCR beta chain is medium-sized. These data are taken from a study of T and B cells in COVID-19 patients. This CDR3 spans 14 amino acids. V was shortened by 3 bases and J by 6 bases, with 15 bases between the two germline ends. TRB rearrangements were amplified by multiplex PCR with BIOMED2 TRB-A/B primers. One entry per CDR3 protein results from TCRdb running MiXCR on the multiplex PCR reads. The sample yields roughly 15,000 distinct CDR3 sequences, under 30% seen once. TRB was amplified from about 260-540 ng of blood genomic DNA. The sample taken for sequencing was blood. This clonotype was obtained from a human donor who had recovered from COVID-19. This sequence joins TRBV12-3 or TRBV12-4 and TRBJ2-7, with D perhaps TRBD1 or TRBD2 (5 bases each). CDR3 nucleotide sequence: TGTGCCAGCAGTTTTGAGGGGAGTTGGGCCGAGCAGTACTTC. It is translated as CASSFEGSWAEQYF.